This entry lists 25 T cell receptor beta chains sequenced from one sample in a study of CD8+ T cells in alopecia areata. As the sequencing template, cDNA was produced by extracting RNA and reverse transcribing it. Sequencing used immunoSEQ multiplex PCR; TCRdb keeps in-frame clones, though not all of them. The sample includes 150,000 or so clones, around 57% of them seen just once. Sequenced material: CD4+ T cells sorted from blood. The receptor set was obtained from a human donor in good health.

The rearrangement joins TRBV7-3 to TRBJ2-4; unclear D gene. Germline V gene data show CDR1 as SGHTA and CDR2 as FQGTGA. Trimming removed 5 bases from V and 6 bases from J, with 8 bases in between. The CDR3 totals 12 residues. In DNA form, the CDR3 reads TGTGCCAGCAGCGTTGCCTCAAACATTCAGTACTTC. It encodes CASSVASNIQYF.

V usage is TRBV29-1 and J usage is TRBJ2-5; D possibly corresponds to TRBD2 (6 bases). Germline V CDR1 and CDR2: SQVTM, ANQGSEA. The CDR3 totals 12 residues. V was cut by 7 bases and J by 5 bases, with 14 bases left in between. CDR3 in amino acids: CSAGGMLETQYF. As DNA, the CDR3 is TGCAGCGCCGGAGGGATGTTGGAGACCCAGTACTTC.

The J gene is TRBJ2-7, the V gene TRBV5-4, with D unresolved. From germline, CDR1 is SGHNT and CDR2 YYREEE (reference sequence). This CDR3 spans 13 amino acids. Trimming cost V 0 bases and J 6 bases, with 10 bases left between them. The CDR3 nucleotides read TGTGCCAGCAGCTTGGTTGGGGAAAGCGAGCAGTACTTC. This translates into CASSLVGESEQYF.

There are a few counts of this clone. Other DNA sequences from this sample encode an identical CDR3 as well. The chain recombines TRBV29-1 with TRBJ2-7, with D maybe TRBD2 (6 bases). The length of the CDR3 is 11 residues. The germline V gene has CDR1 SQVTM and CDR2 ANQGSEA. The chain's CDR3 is CSGGVAYEQYF. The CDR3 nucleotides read TGCAGTGGCGGGGTAGCCTACGAGCAGTACTTC.

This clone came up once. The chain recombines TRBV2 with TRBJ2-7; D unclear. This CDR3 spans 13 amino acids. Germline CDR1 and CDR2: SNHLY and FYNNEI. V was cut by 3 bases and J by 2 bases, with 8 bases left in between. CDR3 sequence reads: CASSDARTYEQYF. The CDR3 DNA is TGTGCCAGCAGTGACGCGCGGACCTACGAGCAGTACTTC.

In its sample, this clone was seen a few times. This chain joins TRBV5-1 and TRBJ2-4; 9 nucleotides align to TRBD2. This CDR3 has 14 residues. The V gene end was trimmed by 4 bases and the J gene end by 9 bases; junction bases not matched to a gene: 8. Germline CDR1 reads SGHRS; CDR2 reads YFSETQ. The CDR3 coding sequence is TGCGCCAGCAGCCCCGGGGATAGCGGGAGCATTCAGTACTTC. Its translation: CASSPGDSGSIQYF.

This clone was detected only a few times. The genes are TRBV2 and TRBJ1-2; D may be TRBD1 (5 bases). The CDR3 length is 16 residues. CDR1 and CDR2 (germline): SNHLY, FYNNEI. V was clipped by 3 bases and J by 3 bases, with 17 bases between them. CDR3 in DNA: TGTGCCAGCAGTGAGACCGGGACGCCGACCGACTATGGCTACACCTTC. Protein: CASSETGTPTDYGYTF.

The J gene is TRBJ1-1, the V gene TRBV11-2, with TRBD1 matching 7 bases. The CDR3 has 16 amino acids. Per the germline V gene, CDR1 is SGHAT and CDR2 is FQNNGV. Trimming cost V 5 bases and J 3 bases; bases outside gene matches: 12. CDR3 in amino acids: CASSRGAGGWYTEAFF. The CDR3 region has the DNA TGTGCCAGCAGCCGCGGCGCAGGGGGATGGTACACTGAAGCTTTCTTT.

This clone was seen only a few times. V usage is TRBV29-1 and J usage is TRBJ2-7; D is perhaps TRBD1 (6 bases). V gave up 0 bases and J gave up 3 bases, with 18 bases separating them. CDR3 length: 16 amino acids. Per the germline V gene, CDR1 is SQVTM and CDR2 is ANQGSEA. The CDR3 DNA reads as TGCAGCGTTGAAGATCCTGGCGCCAGGGGACACTACGAGCAGTACTTC. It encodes CSVEDPGARGHYEQYF.

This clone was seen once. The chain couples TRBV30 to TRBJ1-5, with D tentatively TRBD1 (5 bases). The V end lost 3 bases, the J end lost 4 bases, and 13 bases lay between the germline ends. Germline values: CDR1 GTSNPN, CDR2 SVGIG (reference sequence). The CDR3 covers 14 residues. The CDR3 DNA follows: TGTGCCTGGAGAACCGGGACCGCGAATCAGCCCCAGCATTTT. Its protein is CAWRTGTANQPQHF.

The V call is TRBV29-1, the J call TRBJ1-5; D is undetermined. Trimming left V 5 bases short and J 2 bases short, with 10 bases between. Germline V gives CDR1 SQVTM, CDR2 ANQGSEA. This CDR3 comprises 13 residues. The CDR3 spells CSVRRSGNQPQHF. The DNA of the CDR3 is TGCAGCGTTCGTCGGTCCGGCAATCAGCCCCAGCATTTT.

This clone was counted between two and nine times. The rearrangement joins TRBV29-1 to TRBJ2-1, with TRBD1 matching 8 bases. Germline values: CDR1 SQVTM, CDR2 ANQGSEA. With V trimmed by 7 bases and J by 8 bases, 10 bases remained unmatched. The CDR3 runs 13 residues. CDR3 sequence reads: CSADEDRDHEQFF. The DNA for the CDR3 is TGCAGCGCCGACGAGGACAGGGACCATGAGCAGTTCTTC.

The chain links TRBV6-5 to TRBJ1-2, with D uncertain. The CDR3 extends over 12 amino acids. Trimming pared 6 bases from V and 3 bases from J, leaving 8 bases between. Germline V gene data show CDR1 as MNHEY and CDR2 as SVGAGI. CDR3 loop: CASSNSYYGYTF. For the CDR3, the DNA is TGTGCCAGCAGCAATTCATACTATGGCTACACCTTC.

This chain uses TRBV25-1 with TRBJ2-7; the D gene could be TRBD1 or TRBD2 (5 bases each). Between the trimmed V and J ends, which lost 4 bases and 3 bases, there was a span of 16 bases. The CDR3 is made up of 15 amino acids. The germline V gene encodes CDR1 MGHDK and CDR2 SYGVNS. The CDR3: CASSARGGRNYEQYF. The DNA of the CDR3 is TGTGCCAGCAGTGCCCGGGGCGGACGGAACTACGAGCAGTACTTC.

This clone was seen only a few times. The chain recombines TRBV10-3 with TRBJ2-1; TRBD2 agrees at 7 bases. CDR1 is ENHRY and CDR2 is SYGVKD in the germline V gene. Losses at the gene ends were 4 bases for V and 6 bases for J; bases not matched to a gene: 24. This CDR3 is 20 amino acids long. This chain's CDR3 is CAISARPLLATLGGINEQFF. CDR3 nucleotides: TGTGCCATCAGTGCACGCCCTTTACTAGCGACTCTGGGGGGGATCAATGAGCAGTTCTTC.

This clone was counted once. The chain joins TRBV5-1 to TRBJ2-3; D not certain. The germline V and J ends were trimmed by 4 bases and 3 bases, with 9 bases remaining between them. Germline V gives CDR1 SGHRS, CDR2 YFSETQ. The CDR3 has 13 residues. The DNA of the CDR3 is TGCGCCAGCAGCCGTGATGTTACAGATACGCAGTATTTT. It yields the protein CASSRDVTDTQYF.

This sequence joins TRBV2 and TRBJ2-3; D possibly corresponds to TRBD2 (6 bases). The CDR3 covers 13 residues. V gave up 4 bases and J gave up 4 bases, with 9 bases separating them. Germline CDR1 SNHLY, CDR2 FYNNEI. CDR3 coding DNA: TGTGCCAGCAGTGGGGACTCGTCAGATACGCAGTATTTT. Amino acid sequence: CASSGDSSDTQYF.

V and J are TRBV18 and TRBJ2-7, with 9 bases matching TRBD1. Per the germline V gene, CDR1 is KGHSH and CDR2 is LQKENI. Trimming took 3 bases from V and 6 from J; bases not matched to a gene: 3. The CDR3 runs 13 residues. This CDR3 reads CASSPGQGLEQYF. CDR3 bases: TGTGCCAGCTCACCGGGACAGGGTCTCGAGCAGTACTTC.

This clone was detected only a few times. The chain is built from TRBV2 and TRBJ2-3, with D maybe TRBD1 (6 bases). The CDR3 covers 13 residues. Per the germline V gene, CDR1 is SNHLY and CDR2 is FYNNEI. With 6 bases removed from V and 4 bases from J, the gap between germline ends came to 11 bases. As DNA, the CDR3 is TGTGCCAGCAGATACCGGACAGCAGATACGCAGTATTTT. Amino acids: CASRYRTADTQYF.

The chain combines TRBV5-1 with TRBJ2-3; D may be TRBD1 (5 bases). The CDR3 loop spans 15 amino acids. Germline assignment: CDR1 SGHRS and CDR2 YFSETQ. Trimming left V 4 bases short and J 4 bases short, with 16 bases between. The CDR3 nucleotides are TGCGCCAGCAGCGTCTCAGGGTATCCTCCAGATACGCAGTATTTT. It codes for CASSVSGYPPDTQYF.

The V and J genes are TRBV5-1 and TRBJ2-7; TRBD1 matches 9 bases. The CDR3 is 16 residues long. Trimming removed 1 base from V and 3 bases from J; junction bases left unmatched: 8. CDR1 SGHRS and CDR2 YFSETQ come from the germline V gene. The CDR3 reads CASSLWGQGLIYEQYF. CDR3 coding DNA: TGCGCCAGCAGCTTGTGGGGACAGGGTCTCATCTACGAGCAGTACTTC.

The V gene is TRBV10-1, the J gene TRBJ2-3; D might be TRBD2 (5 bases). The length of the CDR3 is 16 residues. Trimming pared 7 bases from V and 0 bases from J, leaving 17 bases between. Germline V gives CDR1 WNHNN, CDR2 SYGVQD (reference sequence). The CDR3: CASTPNGETSTDTQYF. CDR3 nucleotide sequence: TGCGCCAGCACCCCCAATGGGGAGACTAGCACAGATACGCAGTATTTT.

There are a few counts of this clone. CDR3 loop: CASTPIADSYEQYF. CDR3 sequence (DNA): TGTGCCAGCACACCTATAGCGGATTCCTACGAGCAGTACTTC. The chain joins TRBV6-1 to TRBJ2-7, with D tentatively TRBD2 (6 bases). The germline gives CDR1 MNHNS, CDR2 SASEGT. V was pared by 7 bases and J by 1 base, with 14 bases between. CDR3 length: 14 amino acids.

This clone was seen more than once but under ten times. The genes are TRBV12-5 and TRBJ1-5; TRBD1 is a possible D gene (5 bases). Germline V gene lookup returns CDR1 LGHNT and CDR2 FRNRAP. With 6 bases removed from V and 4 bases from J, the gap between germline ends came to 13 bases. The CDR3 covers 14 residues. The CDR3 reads CASGPVGGNQPQHF. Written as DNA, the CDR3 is TGTGCTAGTGGCCCCGTCGGGGGAAATCAGCCCCAGCATTTT.

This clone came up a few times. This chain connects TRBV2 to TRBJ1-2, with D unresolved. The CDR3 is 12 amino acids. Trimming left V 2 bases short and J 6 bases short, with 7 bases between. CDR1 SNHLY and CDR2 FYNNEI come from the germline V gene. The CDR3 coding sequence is TGTGCCAGCAGTGAAAAGGCGGATGGCTACACCTTC. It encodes CASSEKADGYTF.